This TCR beta chain derives from a study of blood T cell repertoires in COVID-19. Whole-study context: Collection of acute and convalescent COVID-19 samples took place in the United States, Italy and Spain. The analysed material was cDNA or gDNA that came from T cells, B-cell-depleted T cells, or PBMCs.

The germline CDR1 and CDR2 sequences are KGHDR and SFDVKD. The V and J ends lost 4 bases and 5 bases, in that order; junction bases with no gene match: 5. There are 15 residues in the CDR3. In the study's own analysis: Amplifying reference gene primers gave estimates of nucleated cell counts. Sequencing used immunoSEQ multiplex PCR; TCRdb keeps in-frame clones, though not all of them. Clone size and the V and J calls come from that table; the DNA yielded D and trimming. The sample includes 150,000 to 200,000 clones, 80% to 90% of them seen just once. Seattle's cohort entered during active infection and was followed longitudinally.

The sequencing input was peripheral blood. The source of this sequence is an older woman with COVID-19, enrolled during active disease. The chain employs TRBV24-1 and TRBJ1-5, with 9 bases that match TRBD1. In nucleotides, the CDR3 is TGTGCCACCAGTGAGGGGGGACAGGGCTATCAGCCCCAGCATTTT. Translating gives CATSEGGQGYQPQHF.